This entry is about one T cell receptor (beta chain). The data originate from a study of T-cell reconstitution after alpha-beta-depleted transplantation in children. Unique molecular identifiers were used in preparing the TCRbeta library. From the PCR reads, TCRdb called clonotypes with MiXCR, one entry per CDR3 protein. Among just over 350,000 distinct CDR3 sequences, approximately 12% were seen once, and the ten largest hold roughly 4.3%. Germline assignment: CDR1 SNHLY and CDR2 FYNNEI. Trimming pared 0 bases from V and 5 bases from J, leaving 10 bases between. This CDR3 region has 14 residues. The TCR comes from a human donor who donated a stem cell graft to a child with Fanconi anemia. The V call is TRBV2, the J call TRBJ2-5, with D uncertain. This sample comprised PBMCs, obtained from the stem cell graft. The CDR3 DNA follows: TGTGCCAGCAGTGAAGCGGGGATCGGGGAGACCCAGTACTTC. Residues: CASSEAGIGETQYF.